This TCR beta chain is from a study of neurological immune-mediated disorders. This clonotype appeared many times. TCRdb recomputed calls from the 5' RACE reads with MiXCR, one row per CDR3 protein. Among some 48,000 distinct CDR3 sequences listed, around 10% were seen once. Trimming cost V 1 base and J 7 bases, with 14 bases left between them. This CDR3 has 15 residues. The germline V gene encodes CDR1 SGHVS and CDR2 FQNEAQ. Unsorted libraries were derived from 2 million PBMCs stored at -80 C. The sequenced sample was PBMCs. The chain couples TRBV7-8 to TRBJ1-5, with D tentatively TRBD1 (5 bases). This clonotype was sampled from a woman in her forties with HTLV-1-associated myelopathy (HAM/TSP). This CDR3 reads CASSLDQGSGQPQHF. The CDR3 bases are TGTGCCAGCAGCTTAGATCAGGGTTCAGGCCAGCCCCAGCATTTT.